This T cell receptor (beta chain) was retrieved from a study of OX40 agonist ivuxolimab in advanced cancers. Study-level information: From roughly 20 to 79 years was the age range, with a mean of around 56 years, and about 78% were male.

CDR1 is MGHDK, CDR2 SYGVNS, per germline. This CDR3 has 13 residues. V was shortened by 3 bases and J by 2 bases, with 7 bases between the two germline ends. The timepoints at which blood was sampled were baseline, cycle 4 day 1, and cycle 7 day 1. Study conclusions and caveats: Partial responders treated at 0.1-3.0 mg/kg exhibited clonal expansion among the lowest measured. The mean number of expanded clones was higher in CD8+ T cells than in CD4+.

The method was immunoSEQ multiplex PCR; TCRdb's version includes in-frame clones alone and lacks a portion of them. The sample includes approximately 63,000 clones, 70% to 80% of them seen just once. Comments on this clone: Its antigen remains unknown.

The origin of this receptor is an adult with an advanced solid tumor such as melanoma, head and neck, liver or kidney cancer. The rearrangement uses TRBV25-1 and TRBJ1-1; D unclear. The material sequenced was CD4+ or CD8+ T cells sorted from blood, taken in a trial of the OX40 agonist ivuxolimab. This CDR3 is CASSDRGNTEAFF. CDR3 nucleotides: TGTGCCAGCAGTGATCGGGGAAACACTGAAGCTTTCTTT.